This T cell receptor (beta chain) was obtained from a study of radiotherapy plus CTLA-4 blockade in lung cancer. V was cut by 4 bases and J by 4 bases, with 17 bases left in between. CDR3 size: 15 residues. The germline gives CDR1 SGHDT, CDR2 YYEEEE. Profiling relied on immunoSEQ multiplex PCR, and the TCRdb table lists in-frame clones only, not all of them. There are tens of thousands of clones in the sample; about 88% occur only once, and over 15% lies in the top ten. This clone has just one count. The sample here was peripheral blood, taken from a patient treated with radiotherapy plus ipilimumab. V usage is TRBV5-6 and J usage is TRBJ1-1; no clear D. The sequence came from a human donor with non-small cell lung cancer that progressed on radiotherapy plus ipilimumab. This chain's CDR3 is CASSLAIMGGTEAFF. DNA of the CDR3: TGTGCCAGCAGCCTCGCTATCATGGGCGGCACTGAAGCTTTCTTT.